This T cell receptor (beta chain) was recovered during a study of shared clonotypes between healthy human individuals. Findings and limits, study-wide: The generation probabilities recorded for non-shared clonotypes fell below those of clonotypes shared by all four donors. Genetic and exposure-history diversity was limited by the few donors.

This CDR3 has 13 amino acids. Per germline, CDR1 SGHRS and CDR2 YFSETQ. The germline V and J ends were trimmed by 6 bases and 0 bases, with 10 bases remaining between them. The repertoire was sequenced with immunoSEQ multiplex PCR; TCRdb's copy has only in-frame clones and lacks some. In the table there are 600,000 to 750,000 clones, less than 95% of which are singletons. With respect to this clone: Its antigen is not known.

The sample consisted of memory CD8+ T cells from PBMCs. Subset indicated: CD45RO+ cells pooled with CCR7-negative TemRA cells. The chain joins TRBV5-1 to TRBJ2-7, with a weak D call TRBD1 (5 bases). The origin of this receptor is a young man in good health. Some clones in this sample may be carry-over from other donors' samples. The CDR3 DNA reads TGCGCCAGCAAGCAGGGCCTCTCCTACGAGCAGTACTTC. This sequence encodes CASKQGLSYEQYF.